The source of this T cell receptor beta chain is a study of blood T cell repertoires in COVID-19. On the study more broadly: T cells, B-cell-depleted T cells, or PBMCs provided the cDNA or gDNA that served as material.

In the original analysis: Researchers report that nucleated cell counts were estimated from reference gene primer amplification. Sequenced by immunoSEQ multiplex PCR; TCRdb stores in-frame clones only, minus some. V and J calls and clone size are copied from that table; D and trimming were computed from the DNA. Of 85,000 to 95,000 clones listed, roughly 83% are singletons. This CDR3 contains 12 residues. The ends lost 4 bases at V and 7 bases at J; junction bases unmatched: 5. Looked up from germline, CDR1 is GTSNPN and CDR2 is SVGIG (reference sequence). The chain employs TRBV30 and TRBJ2-3, with 7 positions matching TRBD1. This TCR derives from a human donor in a cohort sampled during active COVID-19. Sequencing used peripheral blood. CDR3 DNA: TGTGCCTGGATGAGGGGGCCATATACGCAGTATTTT. Translated: CAWMRGPYTQYF.